This TCR beta chain originates from a study of T cell changes during pregnancy in multiple sclerosis. This clone has a handful of counts. Only in-frame clones appear in the TCRdb table, and some are missing; sequencing was by immunoSEQ multiplex PCR. Among about 13,000 clones listed, 75% to 90% were seen once. Germline V gives CDR1 LNHDA, CDR2 SQIVND (reference sequence). The V and J ends lost 4 bases and 5 bases respectively, with 12 bases between them. The CDR3 is 14 amino acids. Specimen: CD8+ T cells from peripheral blood mononuclear cells, collected after pregnancy. J is TRBJ2-1 and V is TRBV19; a possible D gene is TRBD2 (5 bases). The sequence was obtained from a female donor in good health, enrolled as a control in a pregnancy study. DNA of the CDR3: TGTGCCAGTAGTAGGGTGACCGGGGACAATGAGCAGTTCTTC. It translates to CASSRVTGDNEQFF.